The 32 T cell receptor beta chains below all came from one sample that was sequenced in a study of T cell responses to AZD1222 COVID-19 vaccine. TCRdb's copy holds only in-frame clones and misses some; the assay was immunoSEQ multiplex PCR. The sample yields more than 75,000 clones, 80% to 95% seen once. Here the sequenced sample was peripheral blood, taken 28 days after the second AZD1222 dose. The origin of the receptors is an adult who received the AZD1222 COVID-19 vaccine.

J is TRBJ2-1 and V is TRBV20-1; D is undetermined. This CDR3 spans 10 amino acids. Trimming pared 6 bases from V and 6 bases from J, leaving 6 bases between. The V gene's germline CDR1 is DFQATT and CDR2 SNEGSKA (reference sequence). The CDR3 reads CSAQLNEQFF. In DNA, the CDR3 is TGCAGTGCCCAGCTCAATGAGCAGTTCTTC.

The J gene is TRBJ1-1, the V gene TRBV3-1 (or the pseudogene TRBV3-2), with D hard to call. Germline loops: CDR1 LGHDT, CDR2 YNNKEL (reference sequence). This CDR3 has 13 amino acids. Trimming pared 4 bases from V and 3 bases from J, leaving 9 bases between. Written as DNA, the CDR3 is TGTGCCAGCAGCCGCCTTGAACACACTGAAGCTTTCTTT. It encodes CASSRLEHTEAFF.

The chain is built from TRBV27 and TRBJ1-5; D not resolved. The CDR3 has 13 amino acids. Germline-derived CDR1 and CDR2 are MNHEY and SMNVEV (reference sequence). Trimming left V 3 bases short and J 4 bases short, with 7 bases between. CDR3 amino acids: CASSFWGNQPQHF. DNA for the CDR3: TGTGCCAGCAGTTTTTGGGGAAATCAGCCCCAGCATTTT.

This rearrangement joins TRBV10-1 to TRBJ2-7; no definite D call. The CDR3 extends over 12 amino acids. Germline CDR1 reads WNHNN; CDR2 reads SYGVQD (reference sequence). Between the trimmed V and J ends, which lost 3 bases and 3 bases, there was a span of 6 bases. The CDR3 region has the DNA TGCGCCAGCAGTGACAACAGCTACGAGCAGTACTTC. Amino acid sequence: CASSDNSYEQYF.

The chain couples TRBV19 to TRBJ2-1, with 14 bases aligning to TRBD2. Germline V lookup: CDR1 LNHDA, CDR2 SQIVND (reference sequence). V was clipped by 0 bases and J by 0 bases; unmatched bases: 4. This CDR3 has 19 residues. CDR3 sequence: CASSIDFGTSGSSYNEQFF. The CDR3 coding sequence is TGTGCCAGTAGTATAGATTTTGGGACTAGCGGGAGCTCCTACAATGAGCAGTTCTTC.

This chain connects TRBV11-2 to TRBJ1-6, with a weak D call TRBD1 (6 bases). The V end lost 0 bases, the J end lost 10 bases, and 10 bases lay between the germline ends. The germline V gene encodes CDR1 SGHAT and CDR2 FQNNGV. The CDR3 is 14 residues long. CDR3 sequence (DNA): TGTGCCAGCAGCTTAGATCCCGGGACATCACCCCTCCACTTT. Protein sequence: CASSLDPGTSPLHF.

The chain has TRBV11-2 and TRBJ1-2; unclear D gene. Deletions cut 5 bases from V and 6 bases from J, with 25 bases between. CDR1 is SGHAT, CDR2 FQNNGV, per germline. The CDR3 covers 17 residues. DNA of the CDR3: TGTGCCAGCAGCCGAACCGGCGGGGTCTCCTCATTTGATGGCTACACCTTC. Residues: CASSRTGGVSSFDGYTF.

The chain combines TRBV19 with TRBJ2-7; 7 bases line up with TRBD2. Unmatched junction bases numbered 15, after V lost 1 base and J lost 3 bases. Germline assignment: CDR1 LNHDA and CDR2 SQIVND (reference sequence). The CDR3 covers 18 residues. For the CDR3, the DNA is TGTGCCAGTAGTATAGCCCCTTTGGCTAGCGGAAAAGTCTACGAGCAGTACTTC. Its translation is CASSIAPLASGKVYEQYF.

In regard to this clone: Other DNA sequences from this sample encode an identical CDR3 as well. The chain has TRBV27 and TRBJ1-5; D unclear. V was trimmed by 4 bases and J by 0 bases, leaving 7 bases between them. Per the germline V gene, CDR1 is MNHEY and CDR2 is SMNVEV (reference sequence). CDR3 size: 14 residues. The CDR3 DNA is TGTGCCAGCAGTTCTACGGATAGCAATCAGCCCCAGCATTTT. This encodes CASSSTDSNQPQHF.

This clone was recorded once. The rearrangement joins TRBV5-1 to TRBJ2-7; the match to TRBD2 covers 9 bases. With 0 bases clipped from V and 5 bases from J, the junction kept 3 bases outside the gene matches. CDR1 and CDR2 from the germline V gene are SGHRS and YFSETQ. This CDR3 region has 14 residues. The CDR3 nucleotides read TGCGCCAGCAGCTTGGATGGGACTAGCAACGAGCAGTACTTC. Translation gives CASSLDGTSNEQYF.

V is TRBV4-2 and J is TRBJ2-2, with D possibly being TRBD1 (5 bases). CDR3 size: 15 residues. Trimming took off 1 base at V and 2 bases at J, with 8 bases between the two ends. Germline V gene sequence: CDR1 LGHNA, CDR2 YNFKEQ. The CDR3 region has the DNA TGTGCCAGCAGCCAAGGGGGCATTAACACCGGGGAGCTGTTTTTT. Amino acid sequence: CASSQGGINTGELFF.

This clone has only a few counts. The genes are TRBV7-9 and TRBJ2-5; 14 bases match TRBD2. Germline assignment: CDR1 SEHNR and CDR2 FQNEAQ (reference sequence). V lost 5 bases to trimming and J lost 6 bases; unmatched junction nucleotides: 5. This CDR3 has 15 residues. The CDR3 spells CASSPGTSGSKTQYF. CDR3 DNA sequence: TGTGCCAGCAGCCCCGGGACTAGCGGGAGTAAGACCCAGTACTTC.

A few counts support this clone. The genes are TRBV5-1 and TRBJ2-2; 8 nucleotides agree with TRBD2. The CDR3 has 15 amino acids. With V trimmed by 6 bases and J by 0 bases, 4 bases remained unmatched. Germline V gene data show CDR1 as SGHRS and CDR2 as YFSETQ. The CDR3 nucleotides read TGCGCCAGCATGGAGCGGGGGCCGAACACCGGGGAGCTGTTTTTT. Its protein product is CASMERGPNTGELFF. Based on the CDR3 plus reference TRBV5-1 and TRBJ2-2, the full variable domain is KAGVTQTPRYLIKTRGQQVTLSCSPISGHRSVSWYQQTPGQGLQFLFEYFSETQRNKGNFPGRFSGRQFSNSRSEMNVSTLELGDSALYLCASMERGPNTGELFFGEGSRLTVL.

CDR3 coding DNA: TGTGCCAGCAGCTTAGGACCGAACACTGAAGCTTTCTTT. Translating it yields CASSLGPNTEAFF. The chain joins TRBV11-3 to TRBJ1-1; D call uncertain. Trimming pared 1 base from V and 1 base from J, leaving 4 bases between. The CDR3 totals 13 residues. CDR1 and CDR2 (germline): SGHNT, YENEEA.

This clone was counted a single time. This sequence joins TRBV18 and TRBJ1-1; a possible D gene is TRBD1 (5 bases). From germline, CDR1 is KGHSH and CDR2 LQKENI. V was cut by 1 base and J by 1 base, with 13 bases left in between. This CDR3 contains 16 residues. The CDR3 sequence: CASSPQQGARNTEAFF. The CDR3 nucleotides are TGTGCCAGCTCACCACAGCAGGGCGCCCGGAACACTGAAGCTTTCTTT.

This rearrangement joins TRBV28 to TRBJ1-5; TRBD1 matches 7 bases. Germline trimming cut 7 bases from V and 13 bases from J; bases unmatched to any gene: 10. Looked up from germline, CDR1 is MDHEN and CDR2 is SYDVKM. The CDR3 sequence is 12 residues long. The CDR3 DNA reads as TGTGCCAGCACTGCCTGGACAGGTGGACAGCATTTT. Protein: CASTAWTGGQHF. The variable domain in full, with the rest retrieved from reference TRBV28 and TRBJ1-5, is DVKVTQSSRYLVKRTGEKVFLECVQDMDHENMFWYRQDPGLGLRLIYFSYDVKMKEKGDIPEGYSVSREKKERFSLILESASTNQTSMYLCASTAWTGGQHFGDGTRLSIL.

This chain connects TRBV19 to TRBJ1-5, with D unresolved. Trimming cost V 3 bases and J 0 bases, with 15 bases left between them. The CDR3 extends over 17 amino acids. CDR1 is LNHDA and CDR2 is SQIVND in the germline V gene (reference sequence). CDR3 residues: CASSITGGFYSNQPQHF. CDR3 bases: TGTGCCAGTAGTATTACGGGCGGCTTTTATAGCAATCAGCCCCAGCATTTT.

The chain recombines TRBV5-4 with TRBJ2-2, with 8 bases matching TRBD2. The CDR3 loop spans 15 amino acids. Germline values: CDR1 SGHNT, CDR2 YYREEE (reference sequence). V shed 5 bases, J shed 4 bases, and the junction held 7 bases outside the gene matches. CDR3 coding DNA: TGTGCCAGCAGGGTGAGCGGGAGCCGCACCGGGGAGCTGTTTTTT. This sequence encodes CASRVSGSRTGELFF.

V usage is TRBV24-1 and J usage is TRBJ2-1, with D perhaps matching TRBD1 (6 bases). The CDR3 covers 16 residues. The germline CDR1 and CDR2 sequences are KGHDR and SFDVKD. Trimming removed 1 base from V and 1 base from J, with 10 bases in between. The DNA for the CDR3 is TGTGCCACCAGTGATTTTGGGGGCGCGTCCTACAATGAGCAGTTCTTC. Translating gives CATSDFGGASYNEQFF.

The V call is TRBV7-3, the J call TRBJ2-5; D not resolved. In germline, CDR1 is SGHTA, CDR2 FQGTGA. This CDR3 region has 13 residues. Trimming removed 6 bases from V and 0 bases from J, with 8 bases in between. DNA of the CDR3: TGTGCCAGCAGGCTTAGGTACCAAGAGACCCAGTACTTC. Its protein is CASRLRYQETQYF.

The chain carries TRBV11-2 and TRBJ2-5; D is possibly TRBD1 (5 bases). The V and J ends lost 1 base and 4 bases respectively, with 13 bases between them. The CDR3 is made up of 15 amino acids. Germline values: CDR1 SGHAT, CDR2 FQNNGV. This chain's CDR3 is CASSLGGYGVETQYF. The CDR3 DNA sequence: TGTGCCAGCAGCTTAGGGGGCTATGGAGTAGAGACCCAGTACTTC.

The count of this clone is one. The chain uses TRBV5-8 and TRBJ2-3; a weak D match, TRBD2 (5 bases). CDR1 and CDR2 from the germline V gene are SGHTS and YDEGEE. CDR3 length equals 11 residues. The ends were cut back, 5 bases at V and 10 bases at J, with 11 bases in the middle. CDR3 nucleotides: TGTGCCAGCAGTGTGAGGGCGTCGCAGTATTTT. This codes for CASSVRASQYF. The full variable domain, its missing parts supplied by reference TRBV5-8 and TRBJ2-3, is EAGVTQSPTHLIKTRGQQATLRCSPISGHTSVYWYQQALGLGLQFLLWYDEGEERNRGNFPPRFSGRQFPNYSSELNVNALELEDSALYLCASSVRASQYFGPGTRLTVL.

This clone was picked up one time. This chain's CDR3 is CASSVPMGSSYEQYF. CDR3 sequence (DNA): TGTGCCAGCAGTGTGCCGATGGGATCCTCCTACGAGCAGTACTTC. J is TRBJ2-7 and V is TRBV27; no firm D call. Trimming pared 5 bases from V and 0 bases from J, leaving 14 bases between. There are 15 residues in the CDR3. Germline values: CDR1 MNHEY, CDR2 SMNVEV (reference sequence).

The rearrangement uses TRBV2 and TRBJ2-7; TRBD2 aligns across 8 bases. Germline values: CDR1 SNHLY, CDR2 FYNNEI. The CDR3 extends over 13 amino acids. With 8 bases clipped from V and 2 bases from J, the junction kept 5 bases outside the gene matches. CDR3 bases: TGTGCCAGCTGGCCGGGAGGGACCTACGAGCAGTACTTC. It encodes CASWPGGTYEQYF.

The CDR3 DNA is TGTGCCTGCGGGACAGACAATGCCTATGGCTACACCTTC. It yields the protein CACGTDNAYGYTF. The chain combines TRBV30 with TRBJ1-2, with TRBD1 identical over 7 bases. The trim removed 6 bases at V and 4 bases at J, leaving 8 bases unmatched. This CDR3 comprises 13 residues. Looked up from germline, CDR1 is GTSNPN and CDR2 is SVGIG (reference sequence).

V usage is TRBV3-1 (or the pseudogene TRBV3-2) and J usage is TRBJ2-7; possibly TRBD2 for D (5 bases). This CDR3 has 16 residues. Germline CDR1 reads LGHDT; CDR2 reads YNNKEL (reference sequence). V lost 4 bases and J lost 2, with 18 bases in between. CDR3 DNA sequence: TGTGCCAGCAGCCTAGGAAGGGCGGGCCAAACCTACGAGCAGTACTTC. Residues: CASSLGRAGQTYEQYF.

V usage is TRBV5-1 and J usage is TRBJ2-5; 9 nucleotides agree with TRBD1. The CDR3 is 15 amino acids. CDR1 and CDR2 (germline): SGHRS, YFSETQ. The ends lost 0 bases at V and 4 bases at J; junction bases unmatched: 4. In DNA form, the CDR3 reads TGCGCCAGCAGCTTGGGGACAGGGGTCGTAGAGACCCAGTACTTC. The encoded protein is CASSLGTGVVETQYF.

The CDR3 DNA is TGTGCCAGCAGTTTGACCCCCGGGGGGGGTGGGGGCTACACCTTC. Amino acid sequence: CASSLTPGGGGGYTF. V gene TRBV27 combines with J gene TRBJ1-2, with D perhaps matching TRBD1 (5 bases). Trimming removed 3 bases at V and 8 bases at J, with 19 bases between. CDR3 length: 15 amino acids. Germline CDR1 and CDR2: MNHEY and SMNVEV (reference sequence).

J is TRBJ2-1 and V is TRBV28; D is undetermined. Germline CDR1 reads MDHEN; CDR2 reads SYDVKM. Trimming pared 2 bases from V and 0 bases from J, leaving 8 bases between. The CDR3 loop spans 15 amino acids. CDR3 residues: CASSLPPSSYNEQFF. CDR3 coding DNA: TGTGCCAGCAGTTTACCCCCCAGCTCCTACAATGAGCAGTTCTTC. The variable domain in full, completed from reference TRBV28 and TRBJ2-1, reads DVKVTQSSRYLVKRTGEKVFLECVQDMDHENMFWYRQDPGLGLRLIYFSYDVKMKEKGDIPEGYSVSREKKERFSLILESASTNQTSMYLCASSLPPSSYNEQFFGPGTRLTVL.

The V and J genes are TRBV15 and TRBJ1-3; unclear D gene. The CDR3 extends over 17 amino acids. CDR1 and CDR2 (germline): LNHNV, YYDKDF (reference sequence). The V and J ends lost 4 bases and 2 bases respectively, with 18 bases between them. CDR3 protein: CATSTHLAGPPGNTIYF. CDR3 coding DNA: TGTGCCACCAGCACGCACTTAGCAGGCCCACCTGGAAACACCATATATTTT.

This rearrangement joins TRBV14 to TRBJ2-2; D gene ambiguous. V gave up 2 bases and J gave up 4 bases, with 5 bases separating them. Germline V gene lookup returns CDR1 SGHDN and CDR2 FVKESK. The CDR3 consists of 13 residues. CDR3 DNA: TGTGCCAGCAGCCAATCTGGCACCGGGGAGCTGTTTTTT. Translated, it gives CASSQSGTGELFF.

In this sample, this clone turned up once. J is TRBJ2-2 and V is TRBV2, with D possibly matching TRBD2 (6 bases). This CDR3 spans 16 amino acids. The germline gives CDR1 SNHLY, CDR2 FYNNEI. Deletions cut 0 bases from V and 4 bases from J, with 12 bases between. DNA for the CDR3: TGTGCCAGCAGTGAAGCCAGGACTAAACCCACCGGGGAGCTGTTTTTT. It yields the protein CASSEARTKPTGELFF.